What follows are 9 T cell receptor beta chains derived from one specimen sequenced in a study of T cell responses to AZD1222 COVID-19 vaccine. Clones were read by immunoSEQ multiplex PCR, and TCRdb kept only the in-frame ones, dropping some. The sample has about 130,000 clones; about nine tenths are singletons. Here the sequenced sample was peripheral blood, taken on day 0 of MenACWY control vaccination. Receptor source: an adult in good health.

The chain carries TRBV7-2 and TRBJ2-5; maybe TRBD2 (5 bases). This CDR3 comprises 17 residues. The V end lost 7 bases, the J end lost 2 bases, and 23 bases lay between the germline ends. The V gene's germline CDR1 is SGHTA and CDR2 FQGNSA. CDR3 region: CASTLGLSGVRQETQYF. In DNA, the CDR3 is TGTGCCAGCACCTTGGGTTTGAGCGGCGTACGTCAAGAGACCCAGTACTTC.

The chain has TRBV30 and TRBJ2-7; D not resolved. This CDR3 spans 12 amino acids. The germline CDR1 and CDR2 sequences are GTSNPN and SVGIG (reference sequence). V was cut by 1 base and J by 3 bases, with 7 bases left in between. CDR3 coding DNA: TGTGCCTGGAGTGCCACCAGCTACGAGCAGTACTTC. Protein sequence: CAWSATSYEQYF. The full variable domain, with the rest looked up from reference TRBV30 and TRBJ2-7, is SQTIHQWPATLVQPVGSPLSLECTVEGTSNPNLYWYRQAAGRGLQLLFYSVGIGQISSEVPQNLSASRPQDRQFILSSKKLLLSDSGFYLCAWSATSYEQYFGPGTRLTVT.

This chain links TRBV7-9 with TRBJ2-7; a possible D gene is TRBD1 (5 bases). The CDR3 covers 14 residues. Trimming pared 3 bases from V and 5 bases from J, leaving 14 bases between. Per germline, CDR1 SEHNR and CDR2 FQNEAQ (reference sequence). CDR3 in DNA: TGTGCCAGCAGCTTGCGCAGGTTAGGGGACGAGCAGTACTTC. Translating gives CASSLRRLGDEQYF.

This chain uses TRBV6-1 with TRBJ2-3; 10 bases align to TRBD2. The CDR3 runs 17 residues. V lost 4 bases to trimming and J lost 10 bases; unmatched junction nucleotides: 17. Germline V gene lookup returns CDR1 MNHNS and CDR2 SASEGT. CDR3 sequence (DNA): TGTGCCAGCAGTGCCCATATCCTAGCGGGGGCCACTTCAGCGCAGTATTTT. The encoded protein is CASSAHILAGATSAQYF.

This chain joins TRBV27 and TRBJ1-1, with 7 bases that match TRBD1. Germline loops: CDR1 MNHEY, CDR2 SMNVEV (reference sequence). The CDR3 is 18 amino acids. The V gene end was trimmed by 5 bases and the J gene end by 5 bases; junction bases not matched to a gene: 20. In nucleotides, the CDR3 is TGTGCCAGCAGTCCAAACCGCCCCTACAGGGGAAGGGGGACTGAAGCTTTCTTT. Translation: CASSPNRPYRGRGTEAFF.

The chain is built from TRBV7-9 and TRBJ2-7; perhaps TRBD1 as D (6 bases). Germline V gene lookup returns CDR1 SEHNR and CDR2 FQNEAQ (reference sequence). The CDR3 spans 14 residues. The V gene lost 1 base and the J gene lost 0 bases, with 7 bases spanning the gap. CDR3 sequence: CASSLVDSSYEQYF. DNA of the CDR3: TGTGCCAGCAGCTTAGTGGACAGCTCCTACGAGCAGTACTTC.

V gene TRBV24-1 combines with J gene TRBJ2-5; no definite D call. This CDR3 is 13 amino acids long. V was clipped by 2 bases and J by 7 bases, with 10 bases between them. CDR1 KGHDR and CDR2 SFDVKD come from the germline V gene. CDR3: CATSDSFPGTQYF. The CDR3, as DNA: TGTGCCACCAGTGATTCGTTCCCTGGGACCCAGTACTTC.

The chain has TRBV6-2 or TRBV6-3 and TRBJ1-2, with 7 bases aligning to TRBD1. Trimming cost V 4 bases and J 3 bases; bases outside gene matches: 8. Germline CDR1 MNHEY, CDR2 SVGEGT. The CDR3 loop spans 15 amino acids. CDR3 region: CASSSGQVHYYGYTF. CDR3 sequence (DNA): TGTGCCAGCAGTTCTGGACAGGTTCACTACTATGGCTACACCTTC.

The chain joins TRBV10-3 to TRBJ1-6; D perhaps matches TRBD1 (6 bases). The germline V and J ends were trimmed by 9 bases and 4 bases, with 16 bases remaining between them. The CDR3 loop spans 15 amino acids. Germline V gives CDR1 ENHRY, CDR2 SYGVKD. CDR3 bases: TGTGCCATTAACGAAGGGGGGCCTTATAATTCACCCCTCCACTTT. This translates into CAINEGGPYNSPLHF.